This section outlines one TCR beta chain sequence together with its context. Its antigen is still unknown. Fresh peripheral blood, around 11 ml of it, supplied the PBMCs. The data originate from a study of T cells in Graves' hyperthyroidism and ophthalmopathy. TCR beta CDR3 sequences were amplified from RNA transcripts. The HTBI primer set was used in a first-round RT-PCR of the TCR CDR3. One entry per CDR3 protein results from TCRdb running MiXCR on the multiplex PCR reads. Here the sample spans hundreds of thousands of distinct CDR3 sequences, approximately 14% being singletons. Findings and caveats of the study: Blood held most thyroid clonotypes expanded above 0.001 frequency. Ophthalmopathy, as predicted by the model, came a median roughly 6.3 months after the prediction. A 13 V-J model separated ophthalmopathy from stable hyperthyroidism.

Between the trimmed V and J ends, which lost 1 base and 7 bases, there was a span of 17 bases. The CDR3 length is 17 residues. Per germline, CDR1 SGHAT and CDR2 FQNNGV. Sequencing was done on a sample of blood. This rearrangement joins TRBV11-2 to TRBJ1-6; tentatively, D is TRBD1 (6 bases). The receptor was isolated from a woman aged 18 to 35 with Graves' hyperthyroidism. The CDR3 sequence is CASSLGMRGEANSPLHF. The CDR3 DNA sequence: TGTGCCAGCAGCTTAGGGATGAGGGGGGAGGCGAATTCACCCCTCCACTTT. The full variable domain, its missing parts supplied by reference TRBV11-2 and TRBJ1-6, is EAGVAQSPRYKIIEKRQSVAFWCNPISGHATLYWYQQILGQGPKLLIQFQNNGVVDDSQLPKDRFSAERLKGVDSTLKIQPAKLEDSAVYLCASSLGMRGEANSPLHFGNGTRLTVT.